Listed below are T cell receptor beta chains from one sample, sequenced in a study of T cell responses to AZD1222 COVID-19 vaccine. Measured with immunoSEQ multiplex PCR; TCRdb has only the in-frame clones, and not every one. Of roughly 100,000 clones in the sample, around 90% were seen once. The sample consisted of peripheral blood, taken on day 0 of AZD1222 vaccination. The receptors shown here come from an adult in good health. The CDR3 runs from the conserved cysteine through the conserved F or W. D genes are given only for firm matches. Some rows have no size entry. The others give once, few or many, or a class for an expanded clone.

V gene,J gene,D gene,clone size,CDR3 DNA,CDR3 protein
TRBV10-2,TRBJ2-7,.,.,TGCGCCAGCAGTGTATCCAGCTCCTACGAGCAGTACTTC,CASSVSSSYEQYF
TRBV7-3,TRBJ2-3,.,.,TGTGCCAGCAGCTTTCCGGGGGATACGCAGTATTTT,CASSFPGDTQYF
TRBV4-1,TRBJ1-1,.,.,TGCGCCAGCAGCCAAGAAGGGGCTGTGATGGTCGCTGAAGCTTTCTTT,CASSQEGAVMVAEAFF
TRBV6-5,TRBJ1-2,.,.,TGTGCCAGCAGTTACCCGACGGAGGTCGGTGGCTATGGCTACACCTTC,CASSYPTEVGGYGYTF
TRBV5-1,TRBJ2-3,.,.,TGCGCCAGCAGCTTGGCCTCCCGTGTCGCAGATACGCAGTATTTT,CASSLASRVADTQYF
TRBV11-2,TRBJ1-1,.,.,TGTGCCAGCAGCTTCACTTACAGGTGGGGAACAACCCTGAACACTGAAGCTTTCTTT,CASSFTYRWGTTLNTEAFF
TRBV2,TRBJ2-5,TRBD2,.,TGTGCCAGCAGTGACCGACTAGCGACGAAGACCCAGTACTTC,CASSDRLATKTQYF
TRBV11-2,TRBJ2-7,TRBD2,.,TGTGCCAGCAGCTGGGAACTAGCGGGCTACGAGCAGTACTTC,CASSWELAGYEQYF
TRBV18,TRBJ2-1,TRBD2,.,TGTGCCAGCTCACCTTGGGAGCGGGGGAATCAGAATGAGCAGTTCTTC,CASSPWERGNQNEQFF
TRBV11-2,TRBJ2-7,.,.,TGTGCCAGCAGCCTCGAATGGTTTAGCTCCTACGAGCAGTACTTC,CASSLEWFSSYEQYF
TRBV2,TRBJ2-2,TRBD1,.,TGTGCCAGCAGTTCCCTCAGGGGGCCCACCGGGGAGCTGTTTTTT,CASSSLRGPTGELFF
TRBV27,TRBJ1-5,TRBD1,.,TGTGCCAGCAGCCGGGACAGGGCCCTTAATCAGCCCCAGCATTTT,CASSRDRALNQPQHF
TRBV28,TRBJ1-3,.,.,TGTGCCAGCAGTTCCTCGGGCTTAGTCTCCTTTGGAAACACCATATATTTT,CASSSSGLVSFGNTIYF
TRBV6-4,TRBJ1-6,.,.,TGTGCCAGCAGTGAGGCCAGGGGTTCACCCCTCCACTTT,CASSEARGSPLHF
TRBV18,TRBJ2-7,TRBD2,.,TGTGCCAGCTCACCACCGGGGCAGCGGGGGAACGAGCAGTACTTC,CASSPPGQRGNEQYF
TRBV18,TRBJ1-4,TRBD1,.,TGTGCCAGCTCACCTGGGACAGCTGATGAAAAACTGTTTTTT,CASSPGTADEKLFF
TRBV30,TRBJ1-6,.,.,TGTGCCTGGAGTGTACTAGAGCCCTATAATTCACCCCTCCACTTT,CAWSVLEPYNSPLHF
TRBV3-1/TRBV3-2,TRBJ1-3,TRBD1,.,TGTGCCAGCAGCCCAGGGACAGGGTCAGGAAACACCATATATTTT,CASSPGTGSGNTIYF
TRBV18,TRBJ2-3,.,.,TGTGCCAGCTCACCCACGAGAGATACGCAGTATTTT,CASSPTRDTQYF
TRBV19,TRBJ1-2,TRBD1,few,TGTGCCAGTAGTCCGGACGGACAGGCCGCTCTCTATGGCTACACCTTC,CASSPDGQAALYGYTF
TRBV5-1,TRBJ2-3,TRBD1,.,TGCGCCAGCAGCTTGGTAGGGGGCAGTACAGATACGCAGTATTTT,CASSLVGGSTDTQYF
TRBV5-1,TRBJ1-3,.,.,TGCGCCAGCAGCTTGGGTTGGGGGAGCTCTGGAAACACCATATATTTT,CASSLGWGSSGNTIYF
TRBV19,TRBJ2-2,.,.,TGTGCCAGTAAGGGGGTCCCCGGGGAGCTGTTTTTT,CASKGVPGELFF
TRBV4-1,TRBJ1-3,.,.,TGCGCCAGCAGCCAAAGGGACGGGCCCATAGGAAACACCATATATTTT,CASSQRDGPIGNTIYF
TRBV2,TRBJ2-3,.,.,TGTGCCAGCAGTGAAAGTCTAGCTGGGTTTCCGACGCAGTATTTT,CASSESLAGFPTQYF
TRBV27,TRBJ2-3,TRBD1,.,TGTGCCAGCAGTTTGGGGGACAGTGCTAGCACAGATACGCAGTATTTT,CASSLGDSASTDTQYF